This TCR beta chain was documented in a study of cytomegalovirus exposure and HLA in healthy donors. Looked up from germline, CDR1 is WNHNN and CDR2 is SYGVQD (reference sequence). CDR3 length equals 13 residues. Trimming pared 5 bases from V and 4 bases from J, leaving 11 bases between. Vbeta (60) and Jbeta (13) primers were used in the PCR. Produced via immunoSEQ multiplex PCR; TCRdb's table is partial and in-frame only. There are roughly 150,000 clones in the sample; around 86% occur only once, and more than 0.9% lies in the top ten. Sequencing input: PBMCs. The chain employs TRBV10-1 and TRBJ1-2; no clear D. This TCR came from a girl under 10 years old in good health and CMV-seropositive. This chain's CDR3 is CASSTRGSYGYTF. The DNA of the CDR3 is TGCGCCAGCAGTACCAGAGGTAGCTATGGCTACACCTTC.